The next 32 T cell receptor beta chains were all read from a single sample in a study of technical replicates of blood from a handful of donors. Data came from immunoSEQ multiplex PCR; TCRdb stores just in-frame clones and leaves some out. In the table there are about 99,000 clones, about 96% of which are singletons. Sequenced sample: T cells isolated from PBMCs. These receptors were collected from a human donor in good health.

The chain uses TRBV2 and TRBJ1-2; 9 bases are a match to TRBD1. This CDR3 has 15 residues. The V gene end was trimmed by 2 bases and the J gene end by 7 bases; junction bases not matched to a gene: 8. Germline CDR1 reads SNHLY; CDR2 reads FYNNEI. The CDR3 sequence is CASSERRDRAVGYTF. The CDR3 nucleotides are TGTGCCAGCAGTGAAAGGAGGGACAGGGCCGTTGGCTACACCTTC.

The V gene is TRBV27, the J gene TRBJ2-7; 9 bases map to TRBD1. There are 14 residues in the CDR3. V dropped 5 bases and J dropped 3; count of bases not matched to a gene: 5. Germline V CDR1 and CDR2: MNHEY, SMNVEV (reference sequence). CDR3 sequence (DNA): TGTGCCAGCAGTACCGGGACAGGGTTCTACGAGCAGTACTTC. It codes for CASSTGTGFYEQYF.

The gene calls are TRBV27 and TRBJ2-5; the match to TRBD2 covers 10 bases. V shed 4 bases, J shed 2 bases, and the junction held 7 bases outside the gene matches. CDR1 MNHEY and CDR2 SMNVEV come from the germline V gene (reference sequence). The CDR3 consists of 16 residues. The CDR3 nucleotides are TGTGCCAGCAGTTCGGTACTAGCGGGGCATCAAGAGACCCAGTACTTC. Translating it yields CASSSVLAGHQETQYF.

The chain links TRBV7-6 to TRBJ2-2; 9 positions match TRBD1. The CDR3 length is 15 residues. J was trimmed by 4 bases and V by 1 base; bases with no gene match: 1. Germline V gives CDR1 SGHVS, CDR2 FNYEAQ. This chain's CDR3 is CASSLGQGGTGELFF. CDR3 coding DNA: TGTGCCAGCAGCTTAGGACAGGGGGGCACCGGGGAGCTGTTTTTT.

CDR3 sequence: CASSQWTGAYEQYF. The CDR3 bases are TGTGCCAGCAGCCAGTGGACAGGAGCCTACGAGCAGTACTTC. The rearrangement joins TRBV14 to TRBJ2-7; TRBD1 matches at 7 bases. This CDR3 region has 14 residues. The ends lost 3 bases at V and 2 bases at J; junction bases unmatched: 4. CDR1 and CDR2 from the germline V gene are SGHDN and FVKESK.

This clone has just one count. The V call is TRBV5-4, the J call TRBJ1-2; maybe TRBD1 (5 bases). Per germline, CDR1 SGHNT and CDR2 YYREEE (reference sequence). CDR3 length equals 15 residues. The V end was cut by 0 bases, the J end by 3 bases, with 12 bases between. The CDR3 region has the DNA TGTGCCAGCAGCTTGGGGGGCAGGGATGACTATGGCTACACCTTC. It translates to CASSLGGRDDYGYTF.

This clone was seen a single time. This sequence joins TRBV27 and TRBJ2-1; no clear D gene. The CDR3 is 12 amino acids. CDR1 and CDR2 from the germline V gene are MNHEY and SMNVEV (reference sequence). The V end lost 6 bases, the J end lost 4 bases, and 7 bases lay between the germline ends. Here the CDR3 DNA reads TGTGCCAGCAGCTCAGGTTACAATGAGCAGTTCTTC. Encoded protein: CASSSGYNEQFF.

Notes on this clone: The junction and the germline gene differ at one end; a read error may be behind it. J is TRBJ2-2 and V is TRBV7-7, with D unclear. The germline CDR1 and CDR2 sequences are SSHAT and FNYEAQ (reference sequence). This CDR3 region has 14 residues. The CDR3 DNA follows: TGTGCTAGCAGCCCCGAGTTTGGTTCCGGGGAGCTGTTTTTT. This codes for CASSPEFGSGELFF.

The chain combines TRBV28 with TRBJ2-1; TRBD2 matches at 7 bases. This CDR3 comprises 13 residues. CDR1 MDHEN and CDR2 SYDVKM come from the germline V gene. V lost 1 base, J lost 7 bases, and 1 base stayed unmatched. CDR3 sequence: CASSLSAGNEQFF. The CDR3 DNA sequence: TGTGCCAGCAGTTTATCAGCGGGGAATGAGCAGTTCTTC.

The rearrangement links TRBV5-4 to TRBJ1-5; D remains ambiguous. The V end lost 4 bases, the J end lost 2 bases, and 10 bases lay between the germline ends. Germline V gene lookup returns CDR1 SGHNT and CDR2 YYREEE (reference sequence). The CDR3 covers 14 residues. The CDR3 protein is CASSPGLGNQPQHF. CDR3 DNA sequence: TGTGCCAGCAGCCCCGGGTTGGGCAATCAGCCCCAGCATTTT.

The chain carries TRBV7-8 and TRBJ2-7; TRBD2 matches at 11 bases. The junction had 14 bases not matched to a gene; V was cut back by 2 bases and J by 5 bases. CDR1 is SGHVS, CDR2 FQNEAQ, per germline. The CDR3 has 18 residues. The CDR3 reads CASSLNLARLAGFNEQYF. Here the CDR3 DNA reads TGTGCCAGCAGCTTAAATCTGGCCAGACTAGCGGGATTCAACGAGCAGTACTTC.

The rearrangement joins TRBV12-5 to TRBJ2-1; 12 nucleotides agree with TRBD1. Germline CDR1 reads LGHNT; CDR2 reads FRNRAP. The CDR3 is 17 amino acids. The V and J ends lost 5 bases and 8 bases, in that order; junction bases with no gene match: 13. CDR3 sequence: CASGLILGDRGHHEQFF. The CDR3 region has the DNA TGTGCTAGTGGTCTGATCTTGGGGGACAGGGGGCATCATGAGCAGTTCTTC.

The rearrangement uses TRBV29-1 and TRBJ2-7, with TRBD2 matching over 9 bases. CDR1 and CDR2 (germline): SQVTM, ANQGSEA. V lost 7 bases and J lost 0; bases outside the gene matches: 19. This CDR3 has 18 residues. The DNA for the CDR3 is TGCAGCGCATTCCCCGGGACTAGCAATAATCCCGACTCCTACGAGCAGTACTTC. Protein product: CSAFPGTSNNPDSYEQYF.

This sequence joins TRBV6-5 and TRBJ2-1, with TRBD2 matching over 8 bases. The ends lost 8 bases at V and 8 bases at J; junction bases unmatched: 8. CDR3 length equals 13 residues. CDR1 is MNHEY and CDR2 is SVGAGI in the germline V gene. The DNA for the CDR3 is TGTGCCAGCTCTAAGCGGGAGCACTATGAGCAGTTCTTC. Its protein is CASSKREHYEQFF.

As regards this clone: Other DNA sequences within the sample encode an identical CDR3. The J gene is TRBJ2-2, the V gene TRBV5-4, with D tentatively TRBD1 (6 bases). The CDR3 runs to 15 residues. Trimming removed 1 base from V and 4 bases from J, with 11 bases in between. Germline V gene lookup returns CDR1 SGHNT and CDR2 YYREEE (reference sequence). This chain's CDR3 is CASSLRQGSTGELFF. The CDR3 DNA sequence: TGTGCCAGCAGCTTGCGGCAGGGGAGCACCGGGGAGCTGTTTTTT.

This rearrangement joins TRBV25-1 to TRBJ2-1, with D possibly TRBD1 on 6 matching bases. The CDR3 has 13 amino acids. The ends were cut back, 8 bases at V and 4 bases at J, with 12 bases in the middle. The germline V gene has CDR1 MGHDK and CDR2 SYGVNS. The DNA of the CDR3 is TGTGCCAGCTCGGGACACCAATACAATGAGCAGTTCTTC. Its protein is CASSGHQYNEQFF.

The chain has TRBV6-1 and TRBJ1-2; TRBD1 matches at 7 bases. The CDR3 is 15 amino acids. Germline-derived CDR1 and CDR2 are MNHNS and SASEGT. Trimming removed 8 bases from V and 0 bases from J; junction bases left unmatched: 9. CDR3 coding DNA: TGTGCCAGCGAGGACCACAGGGGCCCTAACTATGGCTACACCTTC. Translated: CASEDHRGPNYGYTF.

The V and J genes are TRBV7-9 and TRBJ2-2; 7 bases are shared with TRBD1. Per germline, CDR1 SEHNR and CDR2 FQNEAQ (reference sequence). V lost 2 bases, J lost 5 bases, and 8 bases stayed unmatched. CDR3 length equals 16 residues. The DNA of the CDR3 is TGTGCCAGCAGCTTACCCAGCCGACAGGGAACCGGGGAGCTGTTTTTT. Protein: CASSLPSRQGTGELFF. The complete variable domain, with remaining parts taken from reference TRBV7-9 and TRBJ2-2, reads DTGVSQNPRHKITKRGQNVTFRCDPISEHNRLYWYRQTLGQGPEFLTYFQNEAQLEKSRLLSDRFSAERPKGSFSTLEIQRTEQGDSAMYLCASSLPSRQGTGELFFGEGSRLTVL.

This chain links TRBV27 with TRBJ1-2; weak D call: TRBD1 (6 bases). V lost 5 bases, J lost 8 bases, and 18 bases lay in between. Germline loops: CDR1 MNHEY, CDR2 SMNVEV (reference sequence). CDR3 length equals 14 residues. CDR3 nucleotide sequence: TGTGCCAGCAGTATACGAAGGGACATTCGGGGCTACACCTTC. Translating gives CASSIRRDIRGYTF.

V gene TRBV10-2 combines with J gene TRBJ1-4; the match to TRBD1 covers 11 bases. Germline lookup yields CDR1 WSHSY and CDR2 SAAADI. This CDR3 spans 14 amino acids. The junction had 3 bases not matched to a gene; V was cut back by 7 bases and J by 5 bases. The CDR3 is CASTGDRGNEKLFF. The CDR3 DNA reads TGCGCCAGCACTGGGGACAGGGGGAATGAAAAACTGTTTTTT.

This clone was picked up one time. The chain links TRBV7-8 to TRBJ2-5, with 7 bases identical to TRBD1. CDR3 length: 16 amino acids. Germline V gene lookup returns CDR1 SGHVS and CDR2 FQNEAQ. V was clipped by 5 bases and J by 5 bases; unmatched bases: 14. DNA for the CDR3: TGTGCCAGCAGCCCGAGAATGACAGGGACGACGGAGACCCAGTACTTC. This encodes CASSPRMTGTTETQYF. Drawing the rest from reference TRBV7-8 and TRBJ2-5, the complete variable domain is GAGVSQSPRYKVAKRGQDVALRCDPISGHVSLFWYQQALGQGPEFLTYFQNEAQLDKSGLPSDRFFAERPEGSVSTLKIQRTQQEDSAVYLCASSPRMTGTTETQYFGPGTRLLVL.

The V and J genes are TRBV19 and TRBJ2-1, with 7 bases fitting TRBD1. From germline, CDR1 is LNHDA and CDR2 SQIVND (reference sequence). Trimming took 6 bases from V and 2 from J; bases not matched to a gene: 10. The CDR3 sequence is 16 residues long. CDR3 in amino acids: CASRSKQGIAYNEQFF. In DNA, the CDR3 is TGTGCCAGTAGATCCAAACAGGGGATTGCCTACAATGAGCAGTTCTTC.

V gene TRBV30 combines with J gene TRBJ2-5, with D possibly being TRBD1 (5 bases). Per germline, CDR1 GTSNPN and CDR2 SVGIG (reference sequence). Deletions cut 5 bases from V and 4 bases from J, with 14 bases between. The CDR3 is 13 amino acids. CDR3 in DNA: TGTGCCTGGTTAACAGGCGGATTAGAGACCCAGTACTTC. Amino acid sequence: CAWLTGGLETQYF.

The chain couples TRBV10-3 to TRBJ2-1, with a weak D call TRBD1 (5 bases). Trimming pared 3 bases from V and 4 bases from J, leaving 10 bases between. This CDR3 is 14 amino acids long. The germline gives CDR1 ENHRY, CDR2 SYGVKD. The CDR3 DNA is TGTGCCATCAGTGAAGGTGACAGTTACAATGAGCAGTTCTTC. This sequence encodes CAISEGDSYNEQFF.

The chain recombines TRBV6-4 with TRBJ2-1; D is unclear. The CDR3 loop spans 13 amino acids. Looked up from germline, CDR1 is MRHNA and CDR2 is SNTAGT. Trimming shortened V by 8 bases and J by 10 bases, and 18 bases separated the two germline ends. CDR3 in amino acids: CASFPGNSVEQFF. CDR3 coding DNA: TGTGCCAGCTTCCCGGGTAATTCAGTGGAGCAGTTCTTC.

This chain connects TRBV27 to TRBJ2-1; 9 bases match TRBD1. CDR3 size: 14 residues. Trimming removed 11 bases from V and 1 base from J; junction bases left unmatched: 6. Germline V gene data show CDR1 as MNHEY and CDR2 as SMNVEV (reference sequence). The CDR3 sequence: CARGQGKSYNEQFF. CDR3 DNA: TGTGCCCGCGGACAGGGGAAGTCCTACAATGAGCAGTTCTTC.

The chain uses TRBV25-1 and TRBJ1-5; 10 bases are shared with TRBD1. V shed 3 bases, J shed 2 bases, and the junction held 7 bases outside the gene matches. Germline V gene sequence: CDR1 MGHDK, CDR2 SYGVNS. The CDR3 runs 17 residues. The CDR3 protein is CASSDGAGTGGNQPQHF. The DNA for the CDR3 is TGTGCCAGCAGTGATGGGGCCGGGACAGGGGGCAATCAGCCCCAGCATTTT.

The CDR3 loop is CASGFSTDGELFF. The CDR3 DNA follows: TGTGCTAGTGGTTTTAGTACCGATGGGGAGCTGTTTTTT. The chain joins TRBV12-5 to TRBJ2-2; no firm D call. The CDR3 is 13 amino acids. Germline CDR1 LGHNT, CDR2 FRNRAP. Trimming removed 3 bases at V and 8 bases at J, with 10 bases between.

The rearrangement uses TRBV11-3 and TRBJ2-5; 10 bases fit TRBD2. The CDR3 contains 17 residues. Germline lookup yields CDR1 SGHNT and CDR2 YENEEA. V shed 1 base, J shed 5 bases, and the junction held 10 bases outside the gene matches. The CDR3 DNA follows: TGTGCCAGCAGCTTAGGGGGTCCTAGCGGGAGCCAGGAGACCCAGTACTTC. As protein: CASSLGGPSGSQETQYF.

V gene TRBV30 combines with J gene TRBJ2-7, with 8 nucleotides matching TRBD2. Unmatched junction bases numbered 2, after V lost 0 bases and J lost 7 bases. The germline V gene has CDR1 GTSNPN and CDR2 SVGIG (reference sequence). This CDR3 is 12 amino acids long. The CDR3 sequence is CAWSVSGGEQYF. The CDR3 bases are TGTGCCTGGAGTGTCTCGGGAGGGGAGCAGTACTTC.

The chain employs TRBV27 and TRBJ2-7; maybe TRBD2 (5 bases). The CDR3 covers 14 residues. The V end was cut by 4 bases, the J end by 0 bases, with 10 bases between. Germline V gene sequence: CDR1 MNHEY, CDR2 SMNVEV (reference sequence). DNA of the CDR3: TGTGCCAGCAGTTACGGGGTTGGCTCCTACGAGCAGTACTTC. Translating it yields CASSYGVGSYEQYF.

The chain carries TRBV21-1 and TRBJ1-2. TRBV21-1 is listed as a pseudogene. This CDR3 spans 15 amino acids. The CDR3, as DNA: TGTGCCAGCAGCCTAAGCGCCTGGACTCCGTGGGGCTACACCTTC. Residues: CASSLSAWTPWGYTF.